The TCR beta chain described here comes from a study of post-analysis software for immune sequencing data. V was cut by 4 bases and J by 1 base, with 10 bases left in between. The CDR3 has 15 amino acids. Germline V gene sequence: CDR1 SGHVS, CDR2 FQNEAQ. Whole-study findings and limits: Elevated frequency relative to controls characterized four to six TRBV segments in patients, TRBV5-6, TRBV5-1 and TRBV20-1 among them.

Unique molecular identifiers featured in each of the TCR beta cDNA libraries. One entry per CDR3 protein results from TCRdb running MiXCR on the PCR reads. The repertoire consists of hundreds of thousands of distinct CDR3 sequences, with 30% occurring once and the leading ten covering approximately 0.55%. A word on this clonotype: Its antigen is as yet unknown.

The chain has TRBV7-8 and TRBJ1-4; D unclear. The receptor's source is a girl aged 10-17 years with multiple sclerosis. The sample consisted of blood. In nucleotides, the CDR3 is TGTGCCAGCAGCTGGTACGGCGTAACTAATGAAAAACTGTTTTTT. Its translation: CASSWYGVTNEKLFF.